These T cell receptor beta chains were read from a single sample in a study of PD-1 blockade in classical Hodgkin lymphoma. Clones were read by immunoSEQ multiplex PCR, and TCRdb kept only the in-frame ones, dropping some. The sample has more than 10,000 clones; just under 80% are singletons. The input for sequencing was peripheral blood mononuclear cells (PBMCs), taken at baseline. The receptors come from a human donor with classical Hodgkin lymphoma. CDR3s include the opening cysteine and the closing phenylalanine or tryptophan. D genes are given only for firm matches. Size tells how often a clone was seen (once, few, many) or the class of an expanded clone, and some rows leave it out.

size	J	V	D	DNA	CDR3
-	TRBJ1-6	TRBV5-1	TRBD1	TGCGCCAGCAGACCCAGGGGGAGACGTAATTCACCCCTCCACTTT	CASRPRGRRNSPLHF
-	TRBJ1-2	TRBV27	-	TGTGCCAGCAGTTTATATTTCTCGGATCCCTCGGTTGATGGCTACACCTTC	CASSLYFSDPSVDGYTF
-	TRBJ1-6	TRBV6-5	-	TGTGCCAGCAGGGAGGCGGGGCTGAATTCACCCCTCCACTTT	CASREAGLNSPLHF
-	TRBJ1-1	TRBV7-9	-	TGTGCCAGCAGCTTAGCCAGGGGAATTACGATGAACACTGAAGCTTTCTTT	CASSLARGITMNTEAFF
-	TRBJ1-1	TRBV2	-	TGTGCCAGCGGGAGACAGACGAACACTGAAGCTTTCTTT	CASGRQTNTEAFF
-	TRBJ2-6	TRBV6-1	-	TGTGCCAGCCTACTCGGGGTGGTTGGGGCCAACGTCCTGACTTTC	CASLLGVVGANVLTF
-	TRBJ1-1	TRBV4-1	TRBD1	TGCGCCAGCAGCCACAGACAGGGAGGTTTGGACACTGAAGCTTTCTTT	CASSHRQGGLDTEAFF
-	TRBJ2-7	TRBV11-2	TRBD1	TGTGCCAGCAGCGGGACAGCCGTCTACGAGCAGTACTTC	CASSGTAVYEQYF
-	TRBJ2-3	TRBV25-1	TRBD1	TGTGCCAGCAGTGAAGTAGCCAGGGGGCCTGGCATTCCAGATACGCAGTATTTT	CASSEVARGPGIPDTQYF
-	TRBJ1-2	TRBV10-3	-	TGTGCCATCACTCCGGACACGGACTATGGCTACACCTTC	CAITPDTDYGYTF
few	TRBJ2-3	TRBV7-7	-	TGTGCTAGCAGCTTCAGTTTTACTAGCACAGATACGCAGTATTTT	CASSFSFTSTDTQYF
-	TRBJ1-2	TRBV6-5	-	TGTGCCAGCACCCGTGGCTACACCTTC	CASTRGYTF
few	TRBJ2-2	TRBV7-8	TRBD2	TGTGCCAGCAGCTTAGGGGCTAGCGGGGTACCTCTCGGGGAGCTGTTTTTT	CASSLGASGVPLGELFF
-	TRBJ1-1	TRBV6-5	-	TGTGCCAGCAGTTATATATCAGTGAACACTGAAGCTTTCTTT	CASSYISVNTEAFF
-	TRBJ1-3	TRBV7-8	-	TGTGCCAGCAGCCCAAGGACAGTAGGTGTGCAACCTGGAAACACCATATATTTT	CASSPRTVGVQPGNTIYF
once	TRBJ1-1	TRBV4-1	-	TGCGCCAGCAGCCAAGTCGCAGTTTTGAACACTGAAGCTTTCTTT	CASSQVAVLNTEAFF
-	TRBJ2-2	TRBV13	-	TGTGCCAGCAGAGAGCGCAACACCGGGGAGCTGTTTTTT	CASRERNTGELFF
-	TRBJ2-7	TRBV10-1	-	TGCGCCAGCAGTGACCCCAGGGATTCCTACGAGCAGTACTTC	CASSDPRDSYEQYF
few	TRBJ1-3	TRBV4-1	TRBD1	TGCGCCAGCAGCCACTACTTGGACAGGGGGCCCGGAAACACCATATATTTT	CASSHYLDRGPGNTIYF
-	TRBJ2-3	TRBV5-4	-	TGTGCCAGCAGCTTGTGGATAAAAGGAGATACGCAGTATTTT	CASSLWIKGDTQYF
-	TRBJ1-2	TRBV6-1	-	TGTGCCAGCAGTGAAGCGCGTCCTTTTTTAAACTATCTTTTAAACTATGGCTACACCTTC	CASSEARPFLNYLLNYGYTF
-	TRBJ2-7	TRBV6-6	TRBD1	TGTGCCAGCAGTGGAAGACAGGGCCTAACCTACGAGCAGTACTTC	CASSGRQGLTYEQYF
few	TRBJ1-1	TRBV14	-	TGTGCCAGCAGCCAAGAACCTGGGGGCACTGAAGCTTTCTTT	CASSQEPGGTEAFF
-	TRBJ2-7	TRBV5-4	-	TGTGCCAGCAGCTCCGCCGACAGCTACGAGCAGTACTTC	CASSSADSYEQYF
-	TRBJ1-4	TRBV7-2	-	TGTGCCAGCCACCAAAGCACGCTACTGTTTTTT	CASHQSTLLFF
once	TRBJ2-5	TRBV10-3	TRBD1	TGTGCCATCAGTGACGGGACAGGGGGCATGGTAGAGACCCAGTACTTC	CAISDGTGGMVETQYF
few	TRBJ2-7	TRBV4-3	TRBD2	TGCGCCAGGGATCGGGAGGGAATAAACTACGAGCAGTACTTC	CARDREGINYEQYF
-	TRBJ2-7	TRBV6-5	-	TGTGCCAGCAGTTACTCACCTACTAGCTACGAGCAGTACTTC	CASSYSPTSYEQYF
large	TRBJ1-2	TRBV6-5	-	TGTGCCAGCAGTTACGGGGGAAAATATGGCTACACCTTC	CASSYGGKYGYTF
-	TRBJ1-5	TRBV2	TRBD1	TGTGCCAGCAGTGAGGAGACAGGGAGGCATCAGCCCCAGCATTTT	CASSEETGRHQPQHF
once	TRBJ1-5	TRBV5-6	TRBD1	TGTGCCAGCAGCGTGGGACAGCCCGATAGCAATCAGCCCCAGCATTTT	CASSVGQPDSNQPQHF
-	TRBJ2-7	TRBV30	-	TGTGCCTGGAGTGTAGGGGACGGAACCTACGAGCAGTACTTC	CAWSVGDGTYEQYF
-	TRBJ1-5	TRBV30	-	TGTGCCTGGGCCGTGGCCGGGTCCCATTATAGCAATCAGCCCCAGCATTTT	CAWAVAGSHYSNQPQHF
-	TRBJ2-7	TRBV5-6	TRBD2	TGTGCCAGCAGCTTGGGAGGTCTAGCGGGTGGGTGGTACTTC	CASSLGGLAGGWYF
few	TRBJ2-5	TRBV6-5	-	TGTGCCAGCAGTTCGTTTGAGACCCAGTACTTC	CASSSFETQYF
once	TRBJ1-2	TRBV27	-	TGTGCCAGCAGTCGAACTAACTATGGCTACACCTTC	CASSRTNYGYTF
-	TRBJ1-5	TRBV7-6	-	TGTGCCAGCAGCTCCCCCAAACTCTATCAGCCCCAGCATTTT	CASSSPKLYQPQHF
-	TRBJ2-3	TRBV7-2	TRBD2	TGTGCCAGCACAGCAGCTTCGTCCGGGACTAGCGGTAATACGCAGTATTTT	CASTAASSGTSGNTQYF
-	TRBJ2-3	TRBV14	-	TGTGCCAGCAGCCAATGGGGTAGCACAGATACGCAGTATTTT	CASSQWGSTDTQYF
-	TRBJ2-2	TRBV7-2	TRBD1	TGTGCCAGCTTCGCCGACAGGGAGAACACCGGGGAGCTGTTTTTT	CASFADRENTGELFF
-	TRBJ2-2	TRBV4-3	-	TGCGCCAGCAGCCAACCCCCAAGTGCGAACACCGGGGAGCTGTTTTTT	CASSQPPSANTGELFF
-	TRBJ2-1	TRBV30	TRBD2	TGTGCCTGGAGTGTACGTAGTATGAGCGGGGGGGTCTACAATGAGCAGTTCTTC	CAWSVRSMSGGVYNEQFF
-	TRBJ2-1	TRBV18	TRBD2	TGTGCCAGCTCGCTTGGGACTAGCGGGAGGGTCGGTGAGCAGTTCTTC	CASSLGTSGRVGEQFF
-	TRBJ2-2	TRBV7-2	TRBD2	TGTGCCAGCAGTTCCCTAGCGGTGAACACCGGGGAGCTGTTTTTT	CASSSLAVNTGELFF
-	TRBJ1-4	TRBV27	TRBD1	TGTGCCAGCAGTTTGTTAGGGACAGCTAATGAAAAACTGTTTTTT	CASSLLGTANEKLFF
-	TRBJ1-6	TRBV6-1	-	TGTGCCAGCAGTGCGCGGTCCCGGGGCCCGGATTCACCCCTCCACTTT	CASSARSRGPDSPLHF
-	TRBJ2-3	TRBV15	-	TGTGCCACCGCGGGGATGGGACAGCTACGCACAGATACGCAGTATTTT	CATAGMGQLRTDTQYF
-	TRBJ2-1	TRBV5-1	TRBD1	TGCGCCAGCAGCTTGCGGGACAGCACATACAATGAGCAGTTCTTC	CASSLRDSTYNEQFF
-	TRBJ1-2	TRBV6-1	-	TGTGCCAGCTCGGACAGACACTATGGCTACACCTTC	CASSDRHYGYTF
-	TRBJ2-2	TRBV4-1	TRBD2	TGCGCCAGCAGCCAGAGGCTAGCGGACACCGGGGAGCTGTTTTTT	CASSQRLADTGELFF
-	TRBJ1-2	TRBV5-5	-	TGTGCCAGCAGTTCGCGGAGGGCTTACTATGGCTACACCTTC	CASSSRRAYYGYTF
-	TRBJ2-3	TRBV10-1	TRBD1	TGCGCCAGCAGCCGGGACAGACTCACAGATACGCAGTATTTT	CASSRDRLTDTQYF
-	TRBJ1-2	TRBV5-5	-	TGTGCCAGCAGCTTACGGGACATTACTAACTATGGCTACACCTTC	CASSLRDITNYGYTF
-	TRBJ2-7	TRBV5-1	-	TGCGCCAGCAGCCCCGCAAGGGGAGAGGTGCAGTACTTC	CASSPARGEVQYF
-	TRBJ1-2	TRBV7-9	-	TGTGCCAGCAGCCCGGACGGGAACTATGGCTACACCTTC	CASSPDGNYGYTF
-	TRBJ2-3	TRBV28	-	TGTGCCAGCAGTGTCCCCAGCGGTCCTAGCACAGATACGCAGTATTTT	CASSVPSGPSTDTQYF
-	TRBJ2-2	TRBV7-2	-	TGTGCCAGCAGCTTAGTGGGTGCCGGGGAGCTGTTTTTT	CASSLVGAGELFF